The 14 T cell receptor beta chains listed next were all sequenced from one sample in a study of CD8 T cells in ankylosing spondylitis. MiXCR was run by TCRdb on the 5' RACE reads, yielding one entry per CDR3 protein. The table lists fewer than 250,000 distinct CDR3 sequences, over 9.5% of them singletons. Sequencing was performed on blood, either unsorted or a sorted T cell fraction (not recorded which). Receptors originate from a male donor with ankylosing spondylitis or in good health (not recorded which).

A word on this clonotype: A clone one base away is much larger, so this may be a read error. This chain connects TRBV28 to TRBJ2-3; D is undetermined. The germline gives CDR1 MDHEN, CDR2 SYDVKM. The CDR3 runs to 12 residues. CDR3 sequence (DNA): TGTGCCAGCAGTTGGACCACAGATACGAAGTATTTT. Residues: CASSWTTDTKYF.

This clonotype was observed many times. This rearrangement joins TRBV7-6 to TRBJ2-3; D perhaps matches TRBD2 (6 bases). The CDR3 runs to 18 residues. Germline CDR1 is SGHVS and CDR2 is FNYEAQ. V dropped 1 base and J dropped 3 bases, with 20 bases sitting between them. The CDR3 sequence is CASSLGPRREKATDTQYF. CDR3 DNA sequence: TGTGCCAGCAGCTTAGGTCCTAGGAGGGAGAAGGCAACAGATACGCAGTATTTT.

This clonotype was seen at least ten times. The rearrangement joins TRBV5-1 to TRBJ1-1; D gene ambiguous. Germline values: CDR1 SGHRS, CDR2 YFSETQ. The CDR3 has 14 residues. V was trimmed by 2 bases and J by 1 base, leaving 9 bases between them. In DNA, the CDR3 is TGCGCCAGCAGCTTCACCGGCCCGAACACTGAAGCTTTCTTT. The encoded protein is CASSFTGPNTEAFF.

This clonotype was counted a few times. The chain joins TRBV5-1 to TRBJ2-1; 11 bases align to TRBD2. The germline V gene has CDR1 SGHRS and CDR2 YFSETQ. The CDR3 loop spans 15 amino acids. V lost 2 bases, J lost 5 bases, and 3 bases stayed unmatched. In DNA form, the CDR3 reads TGCGCCAGCAGCTTTAGCGGGGGGGTCGACAATGAGCAGTTCTTC. Translating gives CASSFSGGVDNEQFF. Using reference TRBV5-1 and TRBJ2-1 for the parts outside the CDR3, the full variable domain is KAGVTQTPRYLIKTRGQQVTLSCSPISGHRSVSWYQQTPGQGLQFLFEYFSETQRNKGNFPGRFSGRQFSNSRSEMNVSTLELGDSALYLCASSFSGGVDNEQFFGPGTRLTVL.

In this sample, this clonotype turned up many times. The chain combines TRBV6-1 with TRBJ2-3, with a possible D match to TRBD2 (5 bases). The CDR3 has 14 residues. CDR1 is MNHNS, CDR2 SASEGT, per germline. V lost 6 bases, J lost 0 bases, and 10 bases lay in between. CDR3 nucleotide sequence: TGTGCCAGCAGAAGCGGTTCTAGCACAGATACGCAGTATTTT. Amino acid sequence: CASRSGSSTDTQYF.

This clonotype showed up just a few times. The gene calls are TRBV4-2 and TRBJ1-1, with TRBD1 matching 9 bases. Germline V lookup: CDR1 LGHNA, CDR2 YNFKEQ. The CDR3 covers 15 residues. J gave up 8 bases and V 4 bases, and 11 bases lay outside the gene matches. The CDR3 DNA sequence: TGTGCCAGCAGCCTAGAACCGGGACAGGGAAGAGAAGCTTTCTTT. It specifies CASSLEPGQGREAFF.

This clonotype has a count of ten or more. The V gene is TRBV11-2, the J gene TRBJ1-5, with 7 bases matching TRBD1. The V and J ends lost 0 bases and 2 bases, in that order; junction bases with no gene match: 1. Germline assignment: CDR1 SGHAT and CDR2 FQNNGV. The CDR3 loop spans 15 amino acids. CDR3 protein: CASSLEGTGNQPQHF. DNA for the CDR3: TGTGCCAGCAGCTTAGAAGGGACAGGCAATCAGCCCCAGCATTTT.

This chain connects TRBV20-1 to TRBJ2-5; 9 nucleotides match TRBD2. In germline, CDR1 is DFQATT, CDR2 SNEGSKA (reference sequence). This CDR3 spans 12 amino acids. V was clipped by 5 bases and J by 5 bases; unmatched bases: 3. For the CDR3, the DNA is TGCAGTGCTGCGGGGGGGGGGGAGACCCAGTACTTC. Protein sequence: CSAAGGGETQYF.

Judged by abundance, this clonotype is medium-sized (0.01 to 0.1%). One end of the junction does not line up with germline, which may come from a read error. The gene calls are TRBV12-3 or TRBV12-4 and TRBJ2-3, with no clear D. The CDR3 contains 11 residues. The CDR3 DNA follows: TGCGCCAGCAGCTTGGGGGATACGCAGTATTTT. Its protein is CASSLGDTQYF.

This clonotype showed up just a few times. The genes are TRBV12-3 or TRBV12-4 and TRBJ2-3; 8 bases are a match to TRBD2. With 5 bases clipped from V and 4 bases from J, the junction kept 5 bases outside the gene matches. The length of the CDR3 is 14 residues. The CDR3 coding sequence is TGTGCCAGCAGTCGGAGCGGGGGCGCAGATACGCAGTATTTT. Protein: CASSRSGGADTQYF.

This clonotype was recorded many times. The chain combines TRBV3-1 with TRBJ2-2, with 11 bases aligning to TRBD2. Germline lookup yields CDR1 LGHDT and CDR2 YNNKEL (reference sequence). V trimming: 2 bases; J trimming: 3 bases; junction bases outside the gene matches: 5. The CDR3 is made up of 17 amino acids. The CDR3 sequence: CASSQSLGLADTGELFF. The CDR3 DNA follows: TGTGCCAGCAGCCAATCCCTGGGACTAGCGGACACCGGGGAGCTGTTTTTT.

Points on this clonotype: A much larger clone differs by one base, so this may be a read error. The chain joins TRBV2 to TRBJ2-7; maybe TRBD1 (6 bases). Trimming took off 6 bases at V and 4 bases at J, with 7 bases between the two ends. CDR1 and CDR2 from the germline V gene are SNHLY and FYNNEI. The CDR3 is made up of 11 amino acids. The CDR3, as DNA: TGTGCCAGCAGGGGGGCTTACGAGCAGTACTTC. It is translated as CASRGAYEQYF.

This clonotype showed up many times. This chain joins TRBV7-2 and TRBJ2-3; TRBD2 is a possible D gene (6 bases). CDR1 is SGHTA, CDR2 FQGNSA, per germline. Trimming stripped 1 base from V and 1 base from J, with 9 bases between. CDR3 size: 15 residues. CDR3 in amino acids: CASSLGGGGTDTQYF. The CDR3 coding sequence is TGTGCCAGCAGCTTAGGCGGCGGGGGCACAGATACGCAGTATTTT.

In this sample, this clonotype turned up many times. The chain carries TRBV6-1 and TRBJ2-2; tentative D call: TRBD1 (5 bases). The CDR3 is made up of 15 amino acids. Germline V gives CDR1 MNHNS, CDR2 SASEGT. Trimming removed 6 bases at V and 4 bases at J, with 15 bases between. This chain's CDR3 is CASRRKGSSTGELFF. CDR3 sequence (DNA): TGTGCCAGCAGACGTAAGGGGTCGAGCACCGGGGAGCTGTTTTTT.